Below, 6 T cell receptor gamma chains from the same sample are listed, as sequenced in a study of gamma-delta T cells after stem cell transplantation. TCRdb re-identified clones in the RT-PCR reads via CATT. The data contain about 2,100 gamma-chain clones, 5% to 8% of them singletons. The sample comprised gamma-delta T cells. The receptors shown here come from a human donor. It is not recorded whose cells these are; they may come from a transplant donor.

Within the sample, this clone is medium-sized. A far larger clone is just one base off, so this is likely a read error. The genes are TRGV9 and TRGJP. The J segment lost 3 bases and the V segment lost 3 bases, leaving 2 bases of the junction unmatched. This CDR3 region has 16 residues. Germline loops: CDR1 GITISATS, CDR2 ISYDGTV (reference sequence). CDR3 amino acids: CALWEMQELGKKIKVF. The CDR3 DNA reads TGTGCCTTGTGGGAGATGCAAGAGTTGGGCAAAAAAATCAAGGTATTT.

This clone turned up a few times. TCRdb records a much larger clone's protein for this DNA, with a difference at residue 8 that likely arises from a read error; the protein given is the translation of the DNA. This sequence joins TRGV9 and TRGJP. TCRdb leaves out the J gene; it was filled in here by matching the DNA to germline. Per the germline V gene, CDR1 is GITISATS and CDR2 is ISYDGTV (reference sequence). The CDR3 totals 15 residues. DNA of the CDR3: TGTGCCTTGTGGGAGGTAGAGGTGGGCAAAAAAATCAAGGTATTT. It codes for CALWEVEVGKKIKVF.

As to this clone: This DNA translates differently at residue 13 from the TCRdb protein, which is that of a much larger clone; a read error is likely, and the protein shown is the DNA's own translation. CDR3 amino acids: CALWGPQELGKKNKVF. The CDR3 DNA is TGTGCCTTGTGGGGGCCACAAGAGTTGGGCAAAAAAAACAAGGTATTT. This rearrangement joins TRGV9 to TRGJP. TCRdb does not report a J gene; here it was assigned by matching the DNA to germline references. Germline CDR1 reads GITISATS; CDR2 reads ISYDGTV (reference sequence). The CDR3 runs to 16 residues.

Turning to this clone: The protein in TCRdb stems from a much larger clone and differs at residue 8 from this DNA's translation, likely a read error; here the protein is translated from the DNA. V usage is TRGV9 and J usage is TRGJ1 or TRGJ2. TCRdb gives no J gene; it was assigned here by matching the DNA to germline. Germline lookup yields CDR1 GITISATS and CDR2 ISYDGTV (reference sequence). The CDR3 is 14 residues long. V shed 5 bases and J 7 bases; nucleotides not matched to a gene: 14. The CDR3 DNA reads as TGTGCCTTGTGGGCGTTGGAATTACAATATAAGAAACTCTTT. Its translation is CALWALELQYKKLF.

In the case of this clone: TCRdb lists the protein of a much larger clone for this DNA, which differs at residue 6, so this is likely a read error; the protein given here is translated from the DNA itself. The chain links TRGV9 to TRGJP. As TCRdb names no J gene, one was assigned here on the basis of a DNA match to germline. The ends lost 3 bases at V and 7 bases at J; junction bases unmatched: 9. The CDR3 has 17 amino acids. Germline CDR1 GITISATS, CDR2 ISYDGTV (reference sequence). The CDR3 DNA sequence: TGTGCCTTGTGGGAGATGGTAAGGGAGTTGGGCAAAAAAATCAAGGTATTT. It specifies CALWEMVRELGKKIKVF.

No J gene was called, and the V gene is TRGV2. CDR1 is EGSNGY, CDR2 YDSYNSKV, per germline. The CDR3 is 16 amino acids. CDR3 residues: CATWDGAEGSDWFKTF. The CDR3 nucleotides are TGTGCCACCTGGGACGGAGCTGAGGGTAGTGATTGGTTCAAGACATTT.